This TCR beta chain stems from a study of post-analysis software for immune sequencing data. TCR beta cDNA libraries had unique molecular identifiers. Once 1 to 10 million T cells were used, about 490,000 cDNA molecules resulted. TCRdb redid the calling of the PCR reads with MiXCR, one entry per CDR3 protein. The sample yields 430,000 or so distinct CDR3 sequences, 39% seen once. This sequence originates from a girl aged 2 to 9 with multiple sclerosis. Input material: blood.

The CDR3 region has the DNA TGTGCCAGCAGCTTATCGTCTACAATGAACTATGGCTACACCTTC. The encoded protein is CASSLSSTMNYGYTF. J is TRBJ1-2 and V is TRBV7-2; D unclear. CDR1 and CDR2 from the germline V gene are SGHTA and FQGNSA. Trimming left V 2 bases short and J 2 bases short, with 12 bases between. The CDR3 runs to 15 residues.